These 2 T cell receptor beta chains were all obtained from the same sample, sequenced in a study of molecular identifiers for immune sequencing clone quantification. MiXCR, applied by TCRdb to the PCR reads, yields one record per CDR3 protein. The repertoire holds some 320,000 distinct CDR3 sequences, with 24% as singletons. The sequencing sample was made of naive CD8+ T cells from blood, with Jurkat cell RNA spiked in. The subset here: FACS-sorted CD8+CD4-CCR7+CD45RA+ naive T cells. The receptor source for this set is a human donor in good health. Some libraries in this study had Jurkat cell RNA spiked in.

As regards this clonotype: This could be a read error, since a much larger clone is one nucleotide away. The CDR3 ends on some other residue instead of the conserved phenylalanine or tryptophan, so this is likely a read error. The CDR3 region is CASREGGVSGYTL. CDR3 in DNA: TGTGCCAGCAGAGAAGGTGGGGTTAGTGGCTACACCCTC. The rearrangement joins TRBV12-3 or TRBV12-4 to TRBJ1-2; D remains unclear. V was clipped by 6 bases and J by 7 bases, with 15 bases between them. The CDR3 runs to 13 residues.

This clonotype has only one observation. Germline is not matched at one junction end, which may reflect a read error. The genes are TRBV28 and TRBJ2-7, with TRBD1 matching 9 bases. Germline V gene lookup returns CDR1 MDHEN and CDR2 SYDVKM. The CDR3 covers 13 residues. Here the CDR3 DNA reads TGTGCCGGCAGTTACACAACAGGGGGCCTGCAGTACTTC. Its translation is CAGSYTTGGLQYF.